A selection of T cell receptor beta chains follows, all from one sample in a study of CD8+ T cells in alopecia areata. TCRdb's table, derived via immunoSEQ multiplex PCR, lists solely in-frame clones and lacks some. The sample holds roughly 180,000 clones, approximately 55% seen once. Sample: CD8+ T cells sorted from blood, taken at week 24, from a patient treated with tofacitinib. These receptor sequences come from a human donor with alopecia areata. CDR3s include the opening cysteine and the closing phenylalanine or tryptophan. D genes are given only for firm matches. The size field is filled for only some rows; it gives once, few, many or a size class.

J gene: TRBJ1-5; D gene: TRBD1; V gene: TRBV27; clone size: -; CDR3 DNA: TGTGCCAGCAGTTTCTCAGGGGGTAGCAATCAGCCCCAGCATTTT; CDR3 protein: CASSFSGGSNQPQHF
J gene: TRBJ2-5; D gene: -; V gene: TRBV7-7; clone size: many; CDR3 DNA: TGTGCCAGCAGCTTATCATCAGAAGAGACCCAGTACTTC; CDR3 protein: CASSLSSEETQYF
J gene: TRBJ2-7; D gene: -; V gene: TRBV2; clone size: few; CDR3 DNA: TGTGCCAGCAGTGAAGGGCCTAACTACGAGCAGTACTTC; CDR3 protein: CASSEGPNYEQYF
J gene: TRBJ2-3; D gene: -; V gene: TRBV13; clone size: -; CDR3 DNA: TGTGCCAGCAGCTTAGGTAGGGGGGATACGCAGTATTTT; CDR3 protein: CASSLGRGDTQYF
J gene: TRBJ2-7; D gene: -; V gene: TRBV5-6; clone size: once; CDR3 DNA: TGTGCCAGCAGCTTGGGATGGGGAGTCGAGCAGTACTTC; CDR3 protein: CASSLGWGVEQYF
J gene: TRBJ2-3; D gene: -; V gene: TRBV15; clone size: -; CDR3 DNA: TGTGCCACCAGCAGAGAGAGGGCAGATACGCAGTATTTT; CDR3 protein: CATSRERADTQYF
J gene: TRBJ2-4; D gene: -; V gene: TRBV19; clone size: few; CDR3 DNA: TGTGCCAGTAGTAACCGGGACCAGCGAATAGCCAAAAACATTCAGTACTTC; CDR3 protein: CASSNRDQRIAKNIQYF
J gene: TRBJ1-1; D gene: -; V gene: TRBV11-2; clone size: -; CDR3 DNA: TGTGCCAGCAGCCAGATAGCGGGGGGTACTGAAGCTTTCTTT; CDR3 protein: CASSQIAGGTEAFF
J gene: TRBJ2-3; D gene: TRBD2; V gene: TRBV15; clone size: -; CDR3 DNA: TGTGCCACCAGCAGAGACCATATCGACGGGGGGATCACAGATACGCAGTATTTT; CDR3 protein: CATSRDHIDGGITDTQYF
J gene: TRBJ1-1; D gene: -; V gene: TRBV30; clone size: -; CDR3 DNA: TGTGCCTGGGCGACAGGGAACACTGAAGCTTTCTTT; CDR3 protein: CAWATGNTEAFF
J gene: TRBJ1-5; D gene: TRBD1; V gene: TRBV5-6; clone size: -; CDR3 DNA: TGTGCCAGCAGCTTGGCGACAGGGGCTAGACAGCCCCAGCATTTT; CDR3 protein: CASSLATGARQPQHF
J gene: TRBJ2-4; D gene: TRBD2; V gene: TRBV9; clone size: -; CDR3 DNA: TGTGCCAGCAGCGTAGGACAAAGCGGGGGAACTCAAAACATTCAGTACTTC; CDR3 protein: CASSVGQSGGTQNIQYF
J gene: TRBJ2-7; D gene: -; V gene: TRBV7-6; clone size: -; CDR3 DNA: TGTGCCAGCAGCTCAAACACAGGGAGCGTGTCCTACGAGCAGTACTTC; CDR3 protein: CASSSNTGSVSYEQYF
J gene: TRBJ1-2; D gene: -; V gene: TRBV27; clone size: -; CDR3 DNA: TGTGCCAGCAGTCCCTTCCCCGACAGTACCTATGGCTACACCTTC; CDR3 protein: CASSPFPDSTYGYTF
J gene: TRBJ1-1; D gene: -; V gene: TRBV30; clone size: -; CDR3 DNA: TGTGCCTGGATTGTCGGTTGGGAAGCTTTCTTT; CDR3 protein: CAWIVGWEAFF
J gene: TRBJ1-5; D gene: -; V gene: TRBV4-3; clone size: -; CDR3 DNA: TGCGCCAGCAGCCAAGATAGGAATAGCAATCAGCCCCAGCATTTT; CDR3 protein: CASSQDRNSNQPQHF
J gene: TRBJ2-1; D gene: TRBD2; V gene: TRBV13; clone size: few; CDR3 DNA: TGTGCCAGCAGCCCTCGATCGGGGGGGAGCAATGAGCAGTTCTTC; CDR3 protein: CASSPRSGGSNEQFF